This T cell receptor beta chain was recovered during a study of CD4 and CD8 cells across lung adenocarcinoma regions. The patients had localized lung adenocarcinoma, a non-small cell subtype. MiXCR, applied by TCRdb to the PCR reads, yields one record per CDR3 protein. The table records about 11,000 distinct CDR3 sequences, around 59% of them present only once. Trimming left V 0 bases short and J 5 bases short, with 13 bases between. CDR1 is SGHAT and CDR2 is FQDESV in the germline V gene (reference sequence). The CDR3 sequence is 16 residues long. Sequencing was done on a sample of CD8+ T cells from the margin of a lung tumor. The V gene is TRBV11-1, the J gene TRBJ2-2; D unresolved. The sequence came from a male donor with lung adenocarcinoma. The CD4 and CD8 labels of this study may be unreliable. The CDR3 DNA reads as TGTGCCAGCAGCTTAGCGGTCCCACATGGGACCGGGGAGCTGTTTTTT. This codes for CASSLAVPHGTGELFF.